Listed here are 14 T cell receptor beta chains from one sample, sequenced in a study of CD8 T cells in ankylosing spondylitis. Points from the study as a whole: For ankylosing spondylitis blood, a TCR beta motif of several highly homologous variants appeared characteristic.

These receptors' targets are unknown. TCRdb reprocessed the 5' RACE reads via MiXCR and lists one record per CDR3 protein. In the table there are under 950,000 distinct CDR3 sequences, roughly 20% of which are singletons. The specimen was blood, either unsorted or a sorted T cell fraction (not recorded which). The receptors come from a male donor with ankylosing spondylitis.

In its sample, this clonotype was seen a few times. The chain combines TRBV29-1 with TRBJ1-3, with no clear D. Germline loops: CDR1 SQVTM, CDR2 ANQGSEA. V was clipped by 4 bases and J by 0 bases, with 10 bases between them. CDR3 length equals 14 residues. CDR3: CSVADQPSGNTIYF. DNA of the CDR3: TGCAGCGTTGCAGATCAGCCCTCTGGAAACACCATATATTTT.

This clonotype was counted at least ten times. J is TRBJ2-2 and V is TRBV5-6, with 10 bases that match TRBD2. The CDR3 sequence is 15 residues long. CDR1 and CDR2 from the germline V gene are SGHDT and YYEEEE. V trimming: 4 bases; J trimming: 6 bases; junction bases outside the gene matches: 6. This CDR3 is CASSPSGRGAGELFF. CDR3 DNA: TGTGCCAGCAGCCCTAGCGGGAGAGGTGCCGGGGAGCTGTTTTTT.

The chain joins TRBV5-1 to TRBJ2-2, with D uncertain. Germline-derived CDR1 and CDR2 are SGHRS and YFSETQ. The V gene lost 5 bases and the J gene lost 0 bases, with 8 bases spanning the gap. The CDR3 is made up of 14 amino acids. CDR3 protein: CASRVTSNTGELFF. In DNA form, the CDR3 reads TGCGCCAGCAGAGTGACTTCGAACACCGGGGAGCTGTTTTTT. Full variable domain (outside the CDR3, taken from reference TRBV5-1 and TRBJ2-2): KAGVTQTPRYLIKTRGQQVTLSCSPISGHRSVSWYQQTPGQGLQFLFEYFSETQRNKGNFPGRFSGRQFSNSRSEMNVSTLELGDSALYLCASRVTSNTGELFFGEGSRLTVL.

V is TRBV20-1 and J is TRBJ1-2, with 9 bases fitting TRBD1. The V gene's germline CDR1 is DFQATT and CDR2 SNEGSKA (reference sequence). The CDR3 totals 14 residues. With V trimmed by 6 bases and J by 8 bases, 13 bases remained unmatched. The DNA of the CDR3 is TGCAGTGCGAGTACCACAGGGGGCTCTGACGGCTACACCTTC. Encoded protein: CSASTTGGSDGYTF.

The V and J genes are TRBV7-9 and TRBJ2-5; D remains ambiguous. V was cut by 1 base and J by 4 bases, with 13 bases left in between. Germline assignment: CDR1 SEHNR and CDR2 FQNEAQ (reference sequence). The CDR3 totals 15 residues. The CDR3 nucleotides are TGTGCCAGCAGCTTAGGACTCCAGCCCGGAGAGACCCAGTACTTC. This translates into CASSLGLQPGETQYF. The full variable domain, in which reference TRBV7-9 and TRBJ2-5 provide the parts outside the CDR3, is DTGVSQNPRHKITKRGQNVTFRCDPISEHNRLYWYRQTLGQGPEFLTYFQNEAQLEKSRLLSDRFSAERPKGSFSTLEIQRTEQGDSAMYLCASSLGLQPGETQYFGPGTRLLVL.

V usage is TRBV6-5 and J usage is TRBJ2-7, with D tentatively TRBD1 or TRBD2 (5 bases each). Germline CDR1 MNHEY, CDR2 SVGAGI. This CDR3 is 14 amino acids long. Trimming cost V 2 bases and J 4 bases, with 12 bases left between them. DNA for the CDR3: TGTGCCAGCAGTTACGGGGCTAGCCTGTACGAGCAGTACTTC. Translating gives CASSYGASLYEQYF.

This chain links TRBV28 with TRBJ2-3; 7 nucleotides match TRBD2. Germline V lookup: CDR1 MDHEN, CDR2 SYDVKM. This CDR3 comprises 15 residues. The J segment lost 9 bases and the V segment lost 6 bases, leaving 15 bases of the junction unmatched. The CDR3 sequence: CASSSPLTASGTQYF. CDR3 nucleotide sequence: TGTGCCAGCAGCTCCCCTCTTACGGCTAGCGGAACGCAGTATTTT. Full variable domain (missing parts from reference TRBV28 and TRBJ2-3): DVKVTQSSRYLVKRTGEKVFLECVQDMDHENMFWYRQDPGLGLRLIYFSYDVKMKEKGDIPEGYSVSREKKERFSLILESASTNQTSMYLCASSSPLTASGTQYFGPGTRLTVL.

V gene TRBV14 combines with J gene TRBJ2-1; 10 nucleotides match TRBD1. CDR3 length: 17 residues. V was clipped by 4 bases and J by 2 bases; unmatched bases: 8. Germline V gives CDR1 SGHDN, CDR2 FVKESK. The CDR3 nucleotides are TGTGCCAGCAGCCTTCGACAGGGGGCTAGGGCCTACAATGAGCAGTTCTTC. Its protein is CASSLRQGARAYNEQFF.

This clonotype was counted between two and nine times. The chain links TRBV3-1 to TRBJ1-1; no clear D gene. The CDR3 sequence is 16 residues long. Trimming removed 4 bases at V and 6 bases at J, with 21 bases between. Per the germline V gene, CDR1 is LGHDT and CDR2 is YNNKEL (reference sequence). CDR3 loop: CASSPRRGPFESEAFF. The CDR3 DNA follows: TGTGCCAGCAGCCCTCGTCGCGGGCCCTTCGAATCTGAAGCTTTCTTT.

The chain joins TRBV7-9 to TRBJ2-7, with D possibly matching TRBD2 (6 bases). The CDR3 extends over 15 amino acids. V lost 5 bases and J 2 bases, leaving 16 bases between the germline ends. Germline V gene data show CDR1 as SEHNR and CDR2 as FQNEAQ (reference sequence). The DNA for the CDR3 is TGTGCCAGCAGCGGCCGGGACTGGGAGCCCTACGAGCAGTACTTC. This encodes CASSGRDWEPYEQYF.

The chain has TRBV7-2 and TRBJ2-2; TRBD2 is a possible D gene (6 bases). Trimming removed 5 bases at V and 4 bases at J, with 14 bases between. CDR1 is SGHTA and CDR2 is FQGNSA in the germline V gene. This CDR3 contains 15 residues. The CDR3 loop reads CASSPAQGGTGELFF. CDR3 nucleotides: TGTGCCAGCAGCCCAGCCCAGGGAGGCACCGGGGAGCTGTTTTTT. Looking up the rest from reference TRBV7-2 and TRBJ2-2 gives the full variable domain: GAGVSQSPSNKVTEKGKDVELRCDPISGHTALYWYRQSLGQGLEFLIYFQGNSAPDKSGLPSDRFSAERTGGSVSTLTIQRTQQEDSAVYLCASSPAQGGTGELFFGEGSRLTVL.

The chain links TRBV7-9 to TRBJ1-2; 7 bases line up with TRBD1. Germline V lookup: CDR1 SEHNR, CDR2 FQNEAQ (reference sequence). With 5 bases clipped from V and 6 bases from J, the junction kept 6 bases outside the gene matches. The CDR3 is 13 amino acids. The CDR3 DNA reads as TGTGCCAGCAGCCAGGGACAGCCAGATGGCTACACCTTC. Amino acids: CASSQGQPDGYTF.

The CDR3 loop is CASSSLGTATEAFF. CDR3 bases: TGTGCCAGCAGTTCCCTAGGGACAGCCACTGAAGCTTTCTTT. The V and J genes are TRBV27 and TRBJ1-1, with 7 bases aligning to TRBD1. This CDR3 contains 14 residues. Looked up from germline, CDR1 is MNHEY and CDR2 is SMNVEV (reference sequence). Germline trimming cut 4 bases from V and 4 bases from J; bases unmatched to any gene: 6.

This chain joins TRBV9 and TRBJ2-5; D is undetermined. This CDR3 is built from 16 residues. The germline CDR1 and CDR2 sequences are SGDLS and YYNGEE. With 0 bases removed from V and 4 bases from J, the gap between germline ends came to 16 bases. In DNA, the CDR3 is TGTGCCAGCAGCGTAGAAGGTTCGCCTCTGATAGAGACCCAGTACTTC. Protein product: CASSVEGSPLIETQYF.